The entry below describes one T cell receptor beta chain. Its antigen is still unknown. The sample holds no much larger clone one base away, and base qualities are not on file. These data belong to a study of shared clonotypes between healthy human individuals (dated by TCRdb to between 2020 and 2021). At the level of the whole study: A couple of women and three men aged 18 to 49 years were included in the cohort. For each donor, CD4 naive and CD4 memory were each run on three plates, CD8 naive on two plates, and CD8 memory on one plate. To estimate repertoire size and how much clonotype sharing occurs between individuals, the study deeply sequenced the blood TCR repertoires of five healthy adults. To increase sequencing depth and limit assay-specific biases, TCR repertoire library preparation and sequencing were carried out by different laboratories using diverse techniques. Per donor, leukapheresis produced somewhere between about 0.94 and 10 billion PBMCs.

Using the deep immunoSEQ assay, multiplex PCR amplified TCR CDR3 regions from genomic DNA. For each cell subset, the extracted genomic DNA was distributed evenly across all wells of several immunoSEQ 96-well plates, and each plate served as one replicate. Each replicate PCR for sorted subsets received around 200 ng genomic DNA, equal to tens of thousands of T cell genomes. The purified libraries were quantified using a Qubit 3.0 fluorometer, sized with a Bioanalyzer 2100, and then quantified again using the KAPA Library Quantification kit. Each immunoSEQ 96-well plate was sequenced on its own single-read 150-cycle Illumina NextSeq 550 flow cell. The authors' analysis ran thus. Because only junctional sequences without quality scores were contained in the immunoSEQ output, filtering matching that applied to full-length reads could not be performed. Sequences were annotated with PyIR, a Python wrapper for IgBLAST v1.9, and V/J genes and CDR3 were assigned using IMGT germline references. Any read was removed if the V/J assignment was weak (E-value above 1e-6), the CDR3 was missing, or the read contained stop codons, out-of-frame junctions, or ambiguous translated residues. V3J clonotypes were defined as sequences sharing an identical inferred V gene, J gene, and CDR3 amino acid sequence. To compute the percentage overlap between repertoires, the number of shared unique clonotypes was divided by the size of the smaller repertoire. Richness of each repertoire was evaluated using RTK rarefaction, the Chao1 estimator, and Recon v2.1 estimates of unobserved clonotypes. OLGA was used to compute generation probabilities for all TCRbeta clonotypes that the gDNA method yielded from a handful of donors. TCRdb mirrors the immuneACCESS table, restricted to in-frame sequences. Some clones are absent from its copies; in checked studies, under half trace to an unresolved V gene, and the reason for the others is unknown. V and J calls and clone size are copied from that table; D and trimming were computed from the DNA. The sample table holds nearly 1 million clones, of which over 60% were seen once. The ten largest clones take up over 1.3% of the sample.

The donors were healthy, HIV-negative adults with no recently reported acute infections or vaccinations. Every donor was a Caucasian adult residing in Nashville, Tennessee, USA. CD4+ T cells were enriched by magnetic negative selection; naive cells were then positively selected on CD45RA, and the negative fraction formed the memory subset. After blood collection by leukapheresis, PBMCs were isolated using Ficoll-Histopaque density gradient centrifugation and then cryopreserved in the vapor phase of liquid nitrogen. Analytical flow cytometry was used to check the purity and quantity of each magnetically sorted T cell population. Each sorted fraction had its genomic DNA isolated and then quantified by UV absorbance on a Nanodrop 2000c. Overall study results and their limits: Sampling was restricted to blood, and TCR repertoires in tissue are likely to differ from TCR repertoires in blood. Larger estimated clonotype richness was generally found for naive subsets than for memory subsets. Pairwise subsampling indicated that sequencing depth was expected to affect the degree of clonotype sharing among donors. Because the study included a small number of donors, the genetic and exposure-history diversity represented was limited. Clonotypes shared by all four sorted-subset donors showed higher generation probabilities than non-shared clonotypes. When several donors were compared, the shared fraction of clonotypes was 5% to 6.5% for naive CD4, less than 4% for naive CD8, 2% to 2.5% for memory CD4, and 0.3% to 0.5% for memory CD8. Rarefaction of sorted-subset datasets indicated incomplete sequencing despite the large sequencing depth.

The germline ends are 13 bases apart after V is trimmed by 6 bases and J by 7 bases. The germline V gene sets CDR1 to SNHLY and CDR2 to FYNNEI. Counted from cysteine to phenylalanine, this CDR3 has 14 amino acids. Solely the CDR3 DNA is kept, with 42 bases framed from the first base. Sequenced input: memory CD4+ T cells sorted from blood. This sample's cell subset or site label indicates: CD45RA-negative fraction. The clonotype comes from a man between 18 and 29 years old in good health. The chain is assembled from TRBV2 and TRBJ1-6; the best D guess is TRBD1, with 5 bases matching. DNA sequence: TGTGCCAGCAGGGGTTCGGGGGGAAATTCACCCCTCCACTTT. The translation is CASRGSGGNSPLHF. Outside the CDR3, residues come from the reference TRBV2 and TRBJ1-6 proteins, so the full variable domain is: EPEVTQTPSHQVTQMGQEVILRCVPISNHLYFYWYRQILGQKVEFLVSFYNNEISEKSEIFDDQFSVERPDGSNFTLKIRSTKLEDSAMYFCASRGSGGNSPLHFGNGTRLTVT.